The rows below give T cell receptor beta chains drawn from one sample of a study of blood T cell repertoires in COVID-19. Libraries were prepared by immunoSEQ multiplex PCR; TCRdb keeps only in-frame clonotypes and omits some of them. This table holds around 300,000 clones, about 87% found once. Material: peripheral blood. These TCRs come from a woman in her forties or fifties with COVID-19, enrolled during active disease. Each CDR3 is given with its conserved first and last residue. A D gene is named only where the DNA matches it firmly. Some rows have no size entry. The others give once, few or many, or a class for an expanded clone.

clone_size	v_call	d_call	j_call	cdr3_aa	cdr3_nt
.	TRBV6-6	.	TRBJ1-6	CASSYLGGLNNSPLHF	TGTGCCAGCAGTTACCTCGGGGGACTTAATAATTCACCCCTCCACTTT
.	TRBV27	.	TRBJ1-6	CASKDPGGSPLHF	TGTGCCAGCAAGGACCCGGGGGGATCACCCCTCCACTTT
.	TRBV5-1	TRBD1	TRBJ1-1	CASSELDRARNTEAFF	TGCGCCAGCAGCGAGCTAGACAGGGCAAGGAACACTGAAGCTTTCTTT
many	TRBV7-9	.	TRBJ2-3	CASSSAGGANSASTDTQYF	TGTGCCAGCAGCTCCGCTGGGGGGGCGAACTCCGCTAGCACAGATACGCAGTATTTT
.	TRBV15	TRBD2	TRBJ2-3	CATSTLGTSGAYTDTQYF	TGTGCCACCAGCACTCTAGGGACTAGCGGGGCCTACACAGATACGCAGTATTTT
few	TRBV7-8	TRBD2	TRBJ2-7	CASSPGRGSPIYEQYF	TGTGCCAGCAGCCCCGGCCGCGGGAGCCCGATCTACGAGCAGTACTTC
.	TRBV12-3/TRBV12-4	.	TRBJ2-1	CASSLSGNEQFF	TGTGCCAGCAGTCTCTCGGGGAATGAGCAGTTCTTC
.	TRBV7-3	.	TRBJ1-1	CASSLGRGNTEAFF	TGTGCCAGCAGCTTGGGCAGGGGAAACACTGAAGCTTTCTTT
once	TRBV10-3	TRBD2	TRBJ2-2	CAISEPRLAGETTGELFF	TGTGCCATCAGTGAGCCCCGACTAGCGGGAGAAACCACCGGGGAGCTGTTTTTT
.	TRBV7-2	TRBD1	TRBJ2-5	CASSLDGTGTGETQYF	TGTGCCAGCAGCTTAGACGGGACAGGGACCGGAGAGACCCAGTACTTC
.	TRBV6-6	.	TRBJ1-1	CASSYGLDRNTEAFF	TGTGCCAGCAGTTACGGTCTTGACAGGAACACTGAAGCTTTCTTT
.	TRBV24-1	TRBD2	TRBJ2-1	CATSPPSGRKQFF	TGTGCCACCAGCCCCCCGAGCGGGAGAAAGCAGTTCTTC
.	TRBV29-1	TRBD2	TRBJ2-1	CSVVSREAYNEQFF	TGCAGCGTTGTATCGCGGGAGGCTTACAATGAGCAGTTCTTC
once	TRBV13	.	TRBJ1-1	CVSSSPPGVNTEAFF	TGTGTCAGCAGCTCCCCGCCGGGGGTGAACACTGAAGCTTTCTTT
.	TRBV11-2	.	TRBJ1-2	CASSLVTGLGYGYTF	TGTGCCAGCAGCTTAGTAACGGGGTTAGGCTATGGCTACACCTTC
.	TRBV5-1	TRBD1	TRBJ1-1	CASRSDGQGAVAFF	TGCGCCAGCAGATCCGACGGACAGGGGGCTGTAGCTTTCTTT
.	TRBV24-1	TRBD2	TRBJ2-3	CATSDPGTSGRNTDTQYF	TGTGCCACCAGTGACCCCGGGACTAGCGGGAGGAACACAGATACGCAGTATTTT
.	TRBV29-1	TRBD1	TRBJ1-2	CSARQGASYGYTF	TGCAGCGCCCGACAGGGGGCTAGCTATGGCTACACCTTC
few	TRBV30	TRBD1	TRBJ1-1	CAWRGQATMNTEAFF	TGTGCCTGGAGGGGACAGGCGACCATGAACACTGAAGCTTTCTTT
.	TRBV29-1	.	TRBJ1-1	CSAKSGGDTEAFF	TGCAGCGCAAAAAGCGGGGGAGACACTGAAGCTTTCTTT
few	TRBV5-6	.	TRBJ1-2	CASSLRGLLNYGYTF	TGTGCCAGCAGCCTCAGGGGTCTCCTTAACTATGGCTACACCTTC
once	TRBV6-4	.	TRBJ2-3	CASSHSLGTDTQYF	TGTGCCAGCAGTCACTCCCTAGGCACAGATACGCAGTATTTT